The T cell receptor (beta chain) described here comes from a study of CXCR3-negative and CXCR3-positive naive CD8 T cells. Carrying UMI labels, the TRB cDNA libraries were prepared through 5' RACE. TCRdb re-called the 5' RACE reads; one entry per CDR3 protein, DNA not given. This listing includes tens of thousands of distinct CDR3 sequences. CDR1 and CDR2 from the germline V gene are SEHNR and FQNEAQ (reference sequence). The CDR3 is made up of 14 amino acids. V and J are TRBV7-9 and TRBJ2-2. Sequencing was carried out using naive CXCR3- CD8+ T cells from blood. Subset denoted: CD45RO-CCR7+CD27+CD95- naive CD8+ T cells lacking CXCR3 (TNR3-). The clonotype originates from a human donor in good health. Some clones in this sample may be carry-over from other donors' samples. CDR3 in amino acids: CASSSGSGTGELFF.